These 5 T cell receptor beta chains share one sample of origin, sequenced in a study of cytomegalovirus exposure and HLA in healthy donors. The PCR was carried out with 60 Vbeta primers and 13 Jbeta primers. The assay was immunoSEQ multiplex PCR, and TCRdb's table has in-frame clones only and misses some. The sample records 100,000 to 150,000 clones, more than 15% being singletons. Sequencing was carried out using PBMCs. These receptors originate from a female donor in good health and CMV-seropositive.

This CDR3 reads CASSLELETEAFF. The CDR3 DNA sequence: TGTGCCAGCAGCTTGGAGCTTGAGACTGAAGCTTTCTTT. The rearrangement joins TRBV5-4 to TRBJ1-1; D uncertain. Germline assignment: CDR1 SGHNT and CDR2 YYREEE (reference sequence). The V end was cut by 0 bases, the J end by 5 bases, with 8 bases between. The CDR3 runs to 13 residues.

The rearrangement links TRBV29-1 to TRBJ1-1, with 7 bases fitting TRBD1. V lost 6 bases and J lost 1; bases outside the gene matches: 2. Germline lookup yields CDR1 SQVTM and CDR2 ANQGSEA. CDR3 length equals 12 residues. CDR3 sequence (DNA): TGCAGCGTGGGACAGCAGAACACTGAAGCTTTCTTT. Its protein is CSVGQQNTEAFF.

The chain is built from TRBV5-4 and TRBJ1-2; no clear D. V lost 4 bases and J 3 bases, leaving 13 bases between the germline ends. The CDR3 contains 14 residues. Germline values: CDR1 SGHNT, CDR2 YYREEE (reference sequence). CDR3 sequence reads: CASSEKKSHYGYTF. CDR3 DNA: TGTGCCAGCAGCGAGAAAAAGAGCCACTATGGCTACACCTTC.

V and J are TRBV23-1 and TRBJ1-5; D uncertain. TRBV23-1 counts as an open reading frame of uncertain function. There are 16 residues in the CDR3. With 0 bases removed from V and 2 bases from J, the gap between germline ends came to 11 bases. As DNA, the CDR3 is TGCGCCAGCAGTCAATCGGCGGAGGTTGGCAATCAGCCCCAGCATTTT. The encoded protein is CASSQSAEVGNQPQHF.

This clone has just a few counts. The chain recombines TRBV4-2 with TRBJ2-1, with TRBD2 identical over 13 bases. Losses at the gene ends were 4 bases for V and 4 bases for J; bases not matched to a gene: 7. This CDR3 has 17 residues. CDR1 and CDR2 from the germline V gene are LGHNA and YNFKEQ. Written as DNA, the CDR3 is TGTGCCAGCAGCCGGACTAGCGGGAGTCGTTTTTACAATGAGCAGTTCTTC. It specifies CASSRTSGSRFYNEQFF.